These 27 T cell receptor beta chains were sequenced from one sample in a study of OX40 agonist ivuxolimab in advanced cancers. Sequenced by immunoSEQ multiplex PCR; TCRdb stores in-frame clones only, minus some. The sample yields about 30,000 clones, about nine tenths seen once. Sequenced material: CD4+ or CD8+ T cells sorted from blood, taken in a trial of the OX40 agonist ivuxolimab. The origin of the receptors is an adult with an advanced solid tumor such as melanoma, head and neck, liver or kidney cancer.

The V and J genes are TRBV6-1 and TRBJ2-2; TRBD2 matches 14 bases. The CDR3 covers 18 residues. The junction had 5 bases not matched to a gene; V was cut back by 3 bases and J by 2 bases. Per the germline V gene, CDR1 is MNHNS and CDR2 is SASEGT. The chain's CDR3 is CASSEPGLAGENTGELFF. The CDR3 DNA sequence: TGTGCCAGCAGTGAGCCGGGACTAGCGGGAGAAAACACCGGGGAGCTGTTTTTT.

This clone was seen just once. The J gene is TRBJ1-2, the V gene TRBV7-9; 10 bases are shared with TRBD1. CDR3 size: 16 residues. Germline-derived CDR1 and CDR2 are SEHNR and FQNEAQ (reference sequence). V lost 0 bases, J lost 0 bases, and 1 base stayed unmatched. The CDR3 region is CASSLAGTGANYGYTF. The CDR3 DNA reads TGTGCCAGCAGCTTAGCCGGGACAGGGGCTAACTATGGCTACACCTTC. The full variable domain, with the rest looked up from reference TRBV7-9 and TRBJ1-2, is DTGVSQNPRHKITKRGQNVTFRCDPISEHNRLYWYRQTLGQGPEFLTYFQNEAQLEKSRLLSDRFSAERPKGSFSTLEIQRTEQGDSAMYLCASSLAGTGANYGYTFGSGTRLTVV.

As regards this clone: This sample also contains other DNA sequences that code for the same CDR3. V and J are TRBV19 and TRBJ2-7, with D perhaps TRBD2 (5 bases). The germline V and J ends were trimmed by 1 base and 2 bases, with 6 bases remaining between them. Germline loops: CDR1 LNHDA, CDR2 SQIVND (reference sequence). The CDR3 consists of 13 residues. The CDR3 DNA follows: TGTGCCAGTAGTATAGGGGGAGCCTACGAGCAGTACTTC. Translated: CASSIGGAYEQYF.

This clone came up once. The V call is TRBV5-1, the J call TRBJ1-4; 9 bases are shared with TRBD1. The CDR3 covers 16 residues. The V segment lost 3 bases and the J segment 2 bases; nucleotides outside the gene matches: 5. Germline V CDR1 and CDR2: SGHRS, YFSETQ. This chain's CDR3 is CASSSGTGQTNEKLFF. DNA of the CDR3: TGCGCCAGCAGCTCCGGGACAGGGCAGACTAATGAAAAACTGTTTTTT.

The V call is TRBV7-8, the J call TRBJ2-5, with 13 bases that match TRBD2. CDR1 SGHVS and CDR2 FQNEAQ come from the germline V gene. The CDR3 spans 15 residues. V was clipped by 5 bases and J by 11 bases; unmatched bases: 11. The CDR3 DNA follows: TGTGCCAGCAGCCACACTAGCGGGAGGGCCTGGGAGCAGTACTTC. It translates to CASSHTSGRAWEQYF.

This clone has a handful of counts. This chain joins TRBV7-9 and TRBJ2-7; 7 nucleotides align to TRBD2. Germline loops: CDR1 SEHNR, CDR2 FQNEAQ (reference sequence). The CDR3 consists of 13 residues. V was pared by 11 bases and J by 0 bases, with 7 bases of the junction left unmatched. CDR3: CALTGGSSYEQYF. Written as DNA, the CDR3 is TGTGCCCTCACGGGCGGGAGCTCCTACGAGCAGTACTTC.

The chain recombines TRBV27 with TRBJ2-7, with D possibly called TRBD1 or TRBD2 (5 bases each). CDR1 is MNHEY and CDR2 is SMNVEV in the germline V gene (reference sequence). V was cut by 3 bases and J by 3 bases, with 15 bases left in between. This CDR3 has 15 residues. As DNA, the CDR3 is TGTGCCAGCAGTTTCACCCCGGGACGGCACTACGAGCAGTACTTC. Translating it yields CASSFTPGRHYEQYF.

This clone appeared once. This chain uses TRBV6-5 with TRBJ1-4; no firm D call. This CDR3 is 16 amino acids long. Germline CDR1 and CDR2: MNHEY and SVGAGI. Trimming removed 0 bases from V and 8 bases from J, with 16 bases in between. The CDR3 here is CASSYSNGGPQEKLFF. The CDR3 DNA reads TGTGCCAGCAGTTACTCGAACGGAGGACCGCAAGAAAAACTGTTTTTT.

The genes are TRBV19 and TRBJ2-5; 7 nucleotides match TRBD2. CDR1 LNHDA and CDR2 SQIVND come from the germline V gene (reference sequence). The CDR3 is 11 amino acids. V lost 1 base and J lost 12; bases outside the gene matches: 2. This CDR3 reads CASSIGGREYF. CDR3 DNA sequence: TGTGCCAGTAGTATAGGTGGGAGGGAGTACTTC.

The chain recombines TRBV6-6 with TRBJ1-2; perhaps TRBD1 as D (6 bases). Germline CDR1 reads MNHNY; CDR2 reads SVGAGI (reference sequence). CDR3 length: 13 residues. Between the trimmed V and J ends, which lost 5 bases and 6 bases, there was a span of 13 bases. The CDR3, as DNA: TGTGCCAGCAGTATGACAGGTACCGATGGCTACACCTTC. Translation: CASSMTGTDGYTF.

In DNA form, the CDR3 reads TGTGCCAGCAGCAGGCCAAGGACTAGCGGGACGCAGTTCTTC. Its translation is CASSRPRTSGTQFF. The chain recombines TRBV21-1 with TRBJ2-1; the D segment call TRBD2 is taken from the table without a DNA check. TRBV21-1 is a pseudogene locus. The CDR3 is made up of 14 amino acids.

This clone was seen a single time. V gene TRBV2 combines with J gene TRBJ2-4, with a weak D call TRBD1 (7 bases). V lost 7 bases to trimming and J lost 3 bases, with 16 bases between them. The CDR3 runs 15 residues. Germline V gives CDR1 SNHLY, CDR2 FYNNEI. The CDR3 sequence is CASTHGGTVKNIQYF. DNA of the CDR3: TGTGCCAGCACCCACGGAGGGACAGTCAAAAACATTCAGTACTTC.

The chain employs TRBV4-1 and TRBJ2-3; 9 bases map to TRBD1. The CDR3 has 14 residues. With 8 bases clipped from V and 2 bases from J, the junction kept 5 bases outside the gene matches. Germline CDR1 MGHRA, CDR2 YSYEKL. As DNA, the CDR3 is TGCGCCAGCTCTGGACAGGGGTTCACAGATACGCAGTATTTT. Translating gives CASSGQGFTDTQYF.

J is TRBJ2-7 and V is TRBV7-8; D tentatively reads TRBD1 or TRBD2 (5 bases each). Deletions cut 2 bases from V and 5 bases from J, with 13 bases between. CDR3 length: 14 amino acids. CDR1 and CDR2 from the germline V gene are SGHVS and FQNEAQ. Here the CDR3 DNA reads TGTGCCAGCAGCTTAACCAGGGACCTGCACGAGCAGTACTTC. Translating gives CASSLTRDLHEQYF.

The V call is TRBV13, the J call TRBJ2-2; D is possibly TRBD2 (6 bases). The V end lost 0 bases, the J end lost 3 bases, and 11 bases lay between the germline ends. This CDR3 region has 16 residues. Germline V gives CDR1 PRHDT, CDR2 FYEKMQ (reference sequence). The DNA of the CDR3 is TGTGCCAGCAGCTTAGGAGGAGGAGGGTACACCGGGGAGCTGTTTTTT. This gives the protein CASSLGGGGYTGELFF.

The genes are TRBV19 and TRBJ1-2, with D possibly TRBD1 on 5 matching bases. V was clipped by 3 bases and J by 4 bases, with 9 bases between them. CDR1 LNHDA and CDR2 SQIVND come from the germline V gene (reference sequence). CDR3 size: 13 residues. CDR3 amino acids: CASSIGAVYGYTF. The CDR3 DNA sequence: TGTGCCAGTAGTATTGGGGCAGTCTATGGCTACACCTTC.

The J gene is TRBJ2-7, the V gene TRBV29-1; 10 nucleotides match TRBD2. V was clipped by 5 bases and J by 4 bases; unmatched bases: 8. The CDR3 is 14 residues long. CDR1 is SQVTM, CDR2 ANQGSEA, per germline. CDR3 DNA sequence: TGCAGCGTTTCCGAAGGACTAGCGGAGTACGAGCAGTACTTC. This codes for CSVSEGLAEYEQYF.

About this clone itself: The CDR3 carries no conserved terminal phenylalanine or tryptophan, so it likely arises from a read error. The chain links TRBV6-6 to TRBJ2-7, with 9 bases lining up with TRBD2. The junction had 2 bases not matched to a gene; V was cut back by 2 bases and J by 3 bases. The CDR3 is made up of 14 amino acids. CDR1 and CDR2 (germline): MNHNY, SVGAGI (reference sequence). CDR3 protein: CASSYRTSDYEQYL. CDR3 in DNA: TGTGCCAGCAGTTACCGGACTAGCGACTACGAGCAGTACCTC.

The rearrangement uses TRBV19 and TRBJ2-1, with TRBD2 matching over 10 bases. The ends lost 7 bases at V and 5 bases at J; junction bases unmatched: 5. This CDR3 is 14 amino acids long. Germline V CDR1 and CDR2: LNHDA, SQIVND (reference sequence). CDR3 in DNA: TGTGCCAGTATACGGCTAGCGGGAGACAATGAGCAGTTCTTC. Translated: CASIRLAGDNEQFF. The whole variable domain, remainder taken from reference TRBV19 and TRBJ2-1, is DGGITQSPKYLFRKEGQNVTLSCEQNLNHDAMYWYRQDPGQGLRLIYYSQIVNDFQKGDIAEGYSVSREKKESFPLTVTSAQKNPTAFYLCASIRLAGDNEQFFGPGTRLTVL.

This chain joins TRBV29-1 and TRBJ2-7; the D gene is possibly TRBD1 (5 bases). The V end was cut by 6 bases, the J end by 3 bases, with 21 bases between. Per the germline V gene, CDR1 is SQVTM and CDR2 is ANQGSEA. The CDR3 contains 15 residues. The CDR3 nucleotides read TGCAGCGTGGTCACAGGAACCTTAATCCTCTACGAGCAGTACTTC. This codes for CSVVTGTLILYEQYF.

The chain uses TRBV12-2 and TRBJ2-1; TRBD2 is the table's D call, not checked against the DNA. TRBV12-2 corresponds to a pseudogene. The CDR3 runs to 23 residues. The CDR3, as DNA: TGTGCAAGTCGCTTAGAATTTCCCTGCACGGCTAGCGGGAGAAGGAGTCCCCACAATGAGCAGTTCTTC. Translation: CASRLEFPCTASGRRSPHNEQFF.

The chain combines TRBV9 with TRBJ1-4, with D possibly TRBD1 on 5 matching bases. The V end was cut by 4 bases, the J end by 3 bases, with 10 bases between. CDR1 SGDLS and CDR2 YYNGEE come from the germline V gene. The CDR3 is 14 amino acids. In DNA form, the CDR3 reads TGTGCCAGCAGCTGGGGCGTCGCTAATGAAAAACTGTTTTTT. Protein sequence: CASSWGVANEKLFF. The whole variable domain, filled in from reference TRBV9 and TRBJ1-4, reads DSGVTQTPKHLITATGQRVTLRCSPRSGDLSVYWYQQSLDQGLQFLIQYYNGEERAKGNILERFSAQQFPDLHSELNLSSLELGDSALYFCASSWGVANEKLFFGSGTQLSVL.

This chain joins TRBV6-4 and TRBJ1-2, with 8 bases aligning to TRBD1. V lost 5 bases to trimming and J lost 6 bases; unmatched junction nucleotides: 5. This CDR3 comprises 13 residues. Germline V gene lookup returns CDR1 MRHNA and CDR2 SNTAGT. The CDR3 region has the DNA TGTGCCAGCAGTCCAGACAGGGGTCATGGCTACACCTTC. Amino acid sequence: CASSPDRGHGYTF.

The V gene is TRBV27, the J gene TRBJ2-7, with 8 bases fitting TRBD2. This CDR3 comprises 14 residues. After removal of 4 bases from V and 1 base from J, the junction contained 3 bases not matched to a gene. CDR1 is MNHEY and CDR2 is SMNVEV in the germline V gene (reference sequence). CDR3: CASSSSGSSYEQYF. CDR3 DNA sequence: TGTGCCAGCAGTTCCAGCGGGAGTTCCTACGAGCAGTACTTC.

The gene calls are TRBV7-2 and TRBJ1-3; weak D call: TRBD1 (5 bases). V lost 1 base, J lost 4 bases, and 11 bases lay in between. CDR3 length: 15 amino acids. Germline V gene sequence: CDR1 SGHTA, CDR2 FQGNSA. In DNA form, the CDR3 reads TGTGCCAGCAGCTTAGTGGGGGAAGCCGGAAACACCATATATTTT. Amino acid sequence: CASSLVGEAGNTIYF.

The V and J genes are TRBV18 and TRBJ2-1; D not resolved. With 2 bases removed from V and 5 bases from J, the gap between germline ends came to 4 bases. In germline, CDR1 is KGHSH, CDR2 LQKENI. The CDR3 is made up of 12 amino acids. Here the CDR3 reads CASSPMDNEQFF. In DNA, the CDR3 is TGTGCCAGCTCACCAATGGACAATGAGCAGTTCTTC.

The V call is TRBV19, the J call TRBJ2-1, with D perhaps TRBD1 (5 bases). CDR1 is LNHDA, CDR2 SQIVND, per germline (reference sequence). The CDR3 runs to 14 residues. Trimming cost V 5 bases and J 2 bases, with 10 bases left between them. The DNA for the CDR3 is TGTGCCAGTAGTTTCTCGACAGCCTACAATGAGCAGTTCTTC. It encodes CASSFSTAYNEQFF.